A single sample is the source of the 19 T cell receptor beta chains below, sequenced in a study of blood T cell repertoires in COVID-19. Libraries were prepared by immunoSEQ multiplex PCR; TCRdb keeps only in-frame clonotypes and omits some of them. The sample consists of 350,000 to 400,000 clones, 89% of them appearing once. Sequenced input: peripheral blood. The receptors come from a woman between 25 and 40 years old with COVID-19, enrolled during active disease.

This chain links TRBV7-2 with TRBJ1-1; weak D call: TRBD1 (5 bases). V lost 1 base and J lost 5, with 8 bases in between. Germline V gene lookup returns CDR1 SGHTA and CDR2 FQGNSA. The CDR3 is 13 amino acids. CDR3 region: CASSLGEGTEAFF. The CDR3 DNA follows: TGTGCCAGCAGCTTAGGGGAGGGGACTGAAGCTTTCTTT.

The chain joins TRBV27 to TRBJ1-2, with 8 bases matching TRBD1. Germline trimming cut 4 bases from V and 2 bases from J; bases unmatched to any gene: 3. Germline V gene lookup returns CDR1 MNHEY and CDR2 SMNVEV (reference sequence). The CDR3 covers 14 residues. CDR3: CASSSTGVNYGYTF. CDR3 sequence (DNA): TGTGCCAGCAGTTCGACAGGGGTCAACTATGGCTACACCTTC.

The rearrangement joins TRBV27 to TRBJ1-4, with D unresolved. V dropped 6 bases and J dropped 11 bases, with 16 bases sitting between them. The CDR3 spans 13 residues. Germline CDR1 is MNHEY and CDR2 is SMNVEV (reference sequence). CDR3 loop: CASSQRGMKKLFF. The DNA of the CDR3 is TGTGCCAGCAGCCAGAGAGGGATGAAGAAACTGTTTTTT.

This clone came up once. The rearrangement uses TRBV9 and TRBJ1-6; 11 bases match TRBD1. The germline CDR1 and CDR2 sequences are SGDLS and YYNGEE. The CDR3 totals 15 residues. The J segment lost 10 bases and the V segment lost 3 bases, leaving 6 bases of the junction unmatched. CDR3: CASSGRTGGGSPLHF. For the CDR3, the DNA is TGTGCCAGCAGCGGTCGGACAGGGGGCGGCTCACCCCTCCACTTT.

The gene calls are TRBV7-9 and TRBJ1-4; 7 bases are shared with TRBD1. The CDR3 is made up of 15 amino acids. V was clipped by 5 bases and J by 8 bases; unmatched bases: 11. Germline lookup yields CDR1 SEHNR and CDR2 FQNEAQ (reference sequence). The CDR3 DNA is TGTGCCAGCAGCCGCCGGGGACAGAATCAGGAAAAACTGTTTTTT. Protein sequence: CASSRRGQNQEKLFF.

The chain couples TRBV19 to TRBJ2-3; 10 bases match TRBD2. CDR1 is LNHDA, CDR2 SQIVND, per germline (reference sequence). The CDR3 totals 17 residues. Trimming at V came to 10 bases and at J to 0 bases, leaving 13 bases not matched to a gene. As DNA, the CDR3 is TGTGCCACCCAAAGGTCTAGCGGGGGCACTAGCACAGATACGCAGTATTTT. Its translation: CATQRSSGGTSTDTQYF.

The chain is built from TRBV6-2 or TRBV6-3 and TRBJ1-5; weak D call: TRBD1 (5 bases). The length of the CDR3 is 14 residues. Trimming pared 2 bases from V and 5 bases from J, leaving 10 bases between. Germline loops: CDR1 MNHEY, CDR2 SVGEGT. The CDR3 DNA sequence: TGTGCCAGCAGTTACCGGAGGGGATATCAGCCCCAGCATTTT. Amino acids: CASSYRRGYQPQHF.

The V gene is TRBV7-2, the J gene TRBJ1-4, with TRBD1 as a possible D gene (6 bases). Germline-derived CDR1 and CDR2 are SGHTA and FQGNSA. With 3 bases removed from V and 2 bases from J, the gap between germline ends came to 7 bases. This CDR3 comprises 14 residues. DNA of the CDR3: TGTGCCAGCAGCTTGGACAGCACTAATGAAAAACTGTTTTTT. Its translation: CASSLDSTNEKLFF.

The chain carries TRBV6-1 and TRBJ1-1; no reliable D call. Germline CDR1 MNHNS, CDR2 SASEGT. The CDR3 is 14 residues long. Trimming removed 3 bases at V and 0 bases at J, with 8 bases between. CDR3 bases: TGTGCCAGCAGTGATTGGCCCTTGAACACTGAAGCTTTCTTT. It is translated as CASSDWPLNTEAFF.

The chain recombines TRBV3-1 (or the pseudogene TRBV3-2) with TRBJ2-7; tentative D call: TRBD1 (5 bases). Trimming pared 1 base from V and 2 bases from J, leaving 15 bases between. CDR3 length: 16 amino acids. The germline V gene encodes CDR1 LGHDT and CDR2 YNNKEL (reference sequence). The CDR3 is CASSQGRWTNTYEQYF. As DNA, the CDR3 is TGTGCCAGCAGCCAAGGACGGTGGACAAATACCTACGAGCAGTACTTC.

The chain links TRBV19 to TRBJ2-2; D remains unclear. There are 14 residues in the CDR3. The V end was cut by 3 bases, the J end by 4 bases, with 9 bases between. Per the germline V gene, CDR1 is LNHDA and CDR2 is SQIVND (reference sequence). The CDR3 DNA reads TGTGCCAGTAGTATTGAGTTGGTCACCGGGGAGCTGTTTTTT. This codes for CASSIELVTGELFF.

The V and J genes are TRBV2 and TRBJ1-5; 7 bases are shared with TRBD1. This CDR3 comprises 15 residues. CDR1 is SNHLY, CDR2 FYNNEI, per germline. The ends lost 6 bases at V and 3 bases at J; junction bases unmatched: 8. The CDR3 spells CASSANRGSNQPQHF. The CDR3 DNA follows: TGTGCCAGCAGCGCCAACAGGGGATCCAATCAGCCCCAGCATTTT. Combining the CDR3 with reference TRBV2 and TRBJ1-5 gives the whole variable domain EPEVTQTPSHQVTQMGQEVILRCVPISNHLYFYWYRQILGQKVEFLVSFYNNEISEKSEIFDDQFSVERPDGSNFTLKIRSTKLEDSAMYFCASSANRGSNQPQHFGDGTRLSIL.

The V gene is TRBV10-2, the J gene TRBJ2-5; 9 bases fit TRBD2. The CDR3 covers 17 residues. Germline V gives CDR1 WSHSY, CDR2 SAAADI. Unmatched junction bases numbered 12, after V lost 2 bases and J lost 5 bases. The CDR3 loop is CASSEPPWREGLETQYF. In nucleotides, the CDR3 is TGCGCCAGCAGTGAGCCCCCGTGGCGGGAGGGCCTGGAGACCCAGTACTTC.

The chain links TRBV6-6 to TRBJ1-3, with D possibly being TRBD1 (5 bases). This CDR3 region has 13 residues. Germline values: CDR1 MNHNY, CDR2 SVGAGI (reference sequence). V was pared by 7 bases and J by 1 base, with 8 bases between. CDR3 DNA: TGTGCCAGCAAGGGGAATTCTGGAAACACCATATATTTT. Translation gives CASKGNSGNTIYF.

V and J are TRBV11-2 and TRBJ2-1; 13 bases agree with TRBD2. The CDR3 totals 18 residues. Germline V gene lookup returns CDR1 SGHAT and CDR2 FQNNGV. The V and J ends lost 1 base and 3 bases, in that order; junction bases with no gene match: 6. DNA of the CDR3: TGTGCCAGCAGCTTAGGACTAGCGGGGGGATTCCTCTACAATGAGCAGTTCTTC. Amino acids: CASSLGLAGGFLYNEQFF.

The rearrangement links TRBV28 to TRBJ1-2; no reliable D call. Germline V gives CDR1 MDHEN, CDR2 SYDVKM. The ends were cut back, 9 bases at V and 5 bases at J, with 10 bases in the middle. CDR3 size: 11 residues. This CDR3 is CASVLLYGYTF. CDR3 nucleotide sequence: TGTGCCAGTGTACTTCTATATGGCTACACCTTC.

The chain recombines TRBV7-8 with TRBJ2-7; 9 nucleotides agree with TRBD1. The V gene's germline CDR1 is SGHVS and CDR2 FQNEAQ. The junction had 10 bases not matched to a gene; V was cut back by 3 bases and J by 4 bases. The CDR3 is 16 amino acids. CDR3 nucleotides: TGTGCCAGCAGCTTTAGTCCGGGACAGGGAGGTTACGAGCAGTACGTC. It is translated as CASSFSPGQGGYEQYV.

This chain connects TRBV28 to TRBJ2-1; 8 positions agree with TRBD2. There are 14 residues in the CDR3. After removal of 3 bases from V and 6 bases from J, the junction contained 4 bases not matched to a gene. Looked up from germline, CDR1 is MDHEN and CDR2 is SYDVKM. The CDR3 DNA sequence: TGTGCCAGCAGTTTCGGGACTAGGGCCAATGAGCAGTTCTTC. Translation: CASSFGTRANEQFF.

This chain links TRBV18 with TRBJ2-2; perhaps TRBD1 as D (6 bases). Germline V lookup: CDR1 KGHSH, CDR2 LQKENI. The CDR3 has 17 amino acids. Trimming shortened V by 2 bases and J by 1 base, and 14 bases separated the two germline ends. This chain's CDR3 is CASSPVVGQQNTGELFF. The DNA of the CDR3 is TGTGCCAGCTCACCAGTCGTAGGACAGCAGAACACCGGGGAGCTGTTTTTT.